These 28 T cell receptor beta chains were sequenced from one sample in a study of cytomegalovirus exposure and HLA in healthy donors. The PCR used 60 Vbeta and 13 Jbeta primers. Here immunoSEQ multiplex PCR was the method, and the copy in TCRdb shows in-frame clones only, minus some. The sample records 130,000 to 150,000 clones, around 72% being singletons. Sequenced input: PBMCs. The receptors were gathered from a man younger than 30 in good health and CMV-seropositive.

V and J are TRBV5-1 and TRBJ1-3; D is undetermined. Germline V gene data show CDR1 as SGHRS and CDR2 as YFSETQ. There are 14 residues in the CDR3. V lost 4 bases and J 2 bases, leaving 10 bases between the germline ends. CDR3 residues: CASSASGTGNTIYF. The CDR3 coding sequence is TGCGCCAGCAGCGCCAGTGGCACTGGAAACACCATATATTTT. Full variable domain (rest looked up from reference TRBV5-1 and TRBJ1-3): KAGVTQTPRYLIKTRGQQVTLSCSPISGHRSVSWYQQTPGQGLQFLFEYFSETQRNKGNFPGRFSGRQFSNSRSEMNVSTLELGDSALYLCASSASGTGNTIYFGEGSWLTVV.

This clone was seen once. This rearrangement joins TRBV2 to TRBJ1-4; D may be TRBD1 (5 bases). The CDR3 covers 14 residues. Germline V CDR1 and CDR2: SNHLY, FYNNEI. V was cut by 7 bases and J by 7 bases, with 16 bases left in between. The CDR3 DNA reads as TGTGCCAGCATGGGCGGCAGGGTGGCTGAAAAACTGTTTTTT. The encoded protein is CASMGGRVAEKLFF.

This clone was recorded only once. One junction end disagrees with the germline gene, perhaps due to a read error. The CDR3, as DNA: TGTGCTAGCAGCTTGGGCAGGGGGATAAAAGAGACCCAGTACTTC. This codes for CASSLGRGIKETQYF. The rearrangement links TRBV7-7 to TRBJ2-5; 7 bases match TRBD1. CDR1 and CDR2 (germline): SSHAT, FNYEAQ (reference sequence). The CDR3 has 15 residues. The full variable domain, with the rest looked up from reference TRBV7-7 and TRBJ2-5, is GAGVSQSPRYKVTKRGQDVTLRCDPISSHATLYWYQQALGQGPEFLTYFNYEAQPDKSGLPSDRFSAERPEGSISTLTIQRTEQRDSAMYRCASSLGRGIKETQYFGPGTRLLVL.

V is TRBV5-4 and J is TRBJ1-1, with 9 bases aligning to TRBD1. The CDR3 is 13 amino acids. Per the germline V gene, CDR1 is SGHNT and CDR2 is YYREEE (reference sequence). J was trimmed by 4 bases and V by 2 bases; bases with no gene match: 0. The DNA for the CDR3 is TGTGCCAGCAGCTTACAGGGGGCCACTGAAGCTTTCTTT. This sequence encodes CASSLQGATEAFF.

In this sample, this clone turned up once. This chain links TRBV19 with TRBJ2-1, with a tentative D call TRBD1 (6 bases). Germline values: CDR1 LNHDA, CDR2 SQIVND (reference sequence). There are 17 residues in the CDR3. V lost 7 bases and J lost 6, with 25 bases in between. CDR3: CASKAHLGTPPANEQFF. Written as DNA, the CDR3 is TGTGCCAGTAAGGCCCATCTCGGGACACCCCCCGCCAATGAGCAGTTCTTC.

The chain uses TRBV20-1 and TRBJ1-5, with D maybe TRBD1 (5 bases). With 6 bases removed from V and 11 bases from J, the gap between germline ends came to 11 bases. CDR1 is DFQATT and CDR2 is SNEGSKA in the germline V gene (reference sequence). The CDR3 length is 10 residues. In nucleotides, the CDR3 is TGCAGTGCAAGGAGGGACGCCCAGCATTTT. This codes for CSARRDAQHF.

This chain links TRBV7-2 with TRBJ2-7, with a tentative D call TRBD1 (7 bases). The CDR3 loop spans 15 amino acids. The germline V gene has CDR1 SGHTA and CDR2 FQGNSA. Trimming took 5 bases from V and 3 from J, leaving 17 bases between them. CDR3 amino acids: CASSLSRQGGYEQYF. In DNA form, the CDR3 reads TGTGCCAGCAGCCTGAGCAGGCAGGGGGGCTACGAGCAGTACTTC.

This rearrangement joins TRBV9 to TRBJ2-7; maybe TRBD2 (5 bases). The CDR3 is 13 amino acids. In germline, CDR1 is SGDLS, CDR2 YYNGEE. Trimming left V 3 bases short and J 3 bases short, with 10 bases between. DNA for the CDR3: TGTGCCAGCAGCGGGGGAGCCCACTACGAGCAGTACTTC. Its protein is CASSGGAHYEQYF. Full variable domain (rest looked up from reference TRBV9 and TRBJ2-7): DSGVTQTPKHLITATGQRVTLRCSPRSGDLSVYWYQQSLDQGLQFLIQYYNGEERAKGNILERFSAQQFPDLHSELNLSSLELGDSALYFCASSGGAHYEQYFGPGTRLTVT.

To note about this clone: In the same sample, other DNA sequences code for this CDR3. This chain connects TRBV20-1 to TRBJ2-7; 7 bases agree with TRBD2. The V gene end was trimmed by 3 bases and the J gene end by 4 bases; junction bases not matched to a gene: 0. Germline lookup yields CDR1 DFQATT and CDR2 SNEGSKA (reference sequence). There are 11 residues in the CDR3. The CDR3 DNA is TGCAGTGCTAGGCGGGGGTACGAGCAGTACTTC. This codes for CSARRGYEQYF.

The CDR3, as DNA: TGTGCCATCTACCGAGGGCTAGCGGGAGAGGGGAACACCGGGGAGCTGTTTTTT. Residues: CAIYRGLAGEGNTGELFF. V is TRBV10-3 and J is TRBJ2-2; 10 nucleotides match TRBD2. The CDR3 sequence is 18 residues long. Per the germline V gene, CDR1 is ENHRY and CDR2 is SYGVKD. With V trimmed by 8 bases and J by 1 base, 13 bases remained unmatched.

V and J are TRBV7-6 and TRBJ2-2, with 10 bases identical to TRBD1. The CDR3 loop spans 21 amino acids. The V gene's germline CDR1 is SGHVS and CDR2 FNYEAQ. The junction had 18 bases not matched to a gene; V was cut back by 2 bases and J by 3 bases. The CDR3 loop is CASSLIRPGQGREWDTGELFF. The DNA of the CDR3 is TGTGCCAGCAGCTTAATAAGACCGGGACAGGGGAGAGAGTGGGACACCGGGGAGCTGTTTTTT.

This clone appeared a single time. The chain employs TRBV30 and TRBJ2-3; D unclear. The germline V gene has CDR1 GTSNPN and CDR2 SVGIG (reference sequence). This CDR3 region has 15 residues. With 0 bases removed from V and 3 bases from J, the gap between germline ends came to 13 bases. The CDR3 nucleotides are TGTGCCTGGAGTGTAGGTTGGGCAGAAACAGATACGCAGTATTTT. Translation gives CAWSVGWAETDTQYF.

The chain combines TRBV29-1 with TRBJ1-5; D is uncertain. Germline loops: CDR1 SQVTM, CDR2 ANQGSEA. The CDR3 runs to 12 residues. Trimming shortened V by 4 bases and J by 2 bases, and 6 bases separated the two germline ends. CDR3 in DNA: TGCAGCGTTGTACTGGGCAATCAGCCCCAGCATTTT. It yields the protein CSVVLGNQPQHF.

The chain joins TRBV9 to TRBJ2-7, with TRBD1 matching over 11 bases. Germline CDR1 SGDLS, CDR2 YYNGEE. The CDR3 is 15 residues long. V trimming: 0 bases; J trimming: 9 bases; junction bases outside the gene matches: 8. The CDR3 nucleotides read TGTGCCAGCAGCGTAGACCCCGGGACAGGGGGATCGCAGTACTTC. This encodes CASSVDPGTGGSQYF.

The chain links TRBV2 to TRBJ2-5, with D possibly TRBD1 on 6 matching bases. CDR1 and CDR2 from the germline V gene are SNHLY and FYNNEI. V was cut by 8 bases and J by 1 base, with 14 bases left in between. The CDR3 sequence is 14 residues long. The CDR3 DNA follows: TGTGCCAGCGGCCGGACAGTCCGCCAAGAGACCCAGTACTTC. Its protein is CASGRTVRQETQYF.

The rearrangement links TRBV19 to TRBJ1-4; weak D call: TRBD1 (6 bases). The CDR3 runs to 14 residues. The V end was cut by 9 bases, the J end by 7 bases, with 18 bases between. Germline CDR1 and CDR2: LNHDA and SQIVND (reference sequence). CDR3 sequence reads: CASRVTGSGEKLFF. Here the CDR3 DNA reads TGTGCCAGCCGAGTAACAGGGTCCGGTGAAAAACTGTTTTTT.

The J gene is TRBJ2-1, the V gene TRBV7-9; TRBD2 aligns across 10 bases. CDR1 is SEHNR and CDR2 is FQNEAQ in the germline V gene (reference sequence). This CDR3 has 16 residues. With 4 bases clipped from V and 9 bases from J, the junction kept 12 bases outside the gene matches. CDR3 sequence reads: CASSSGEREGLAEQFF. Here the CDR3 DNA reads TGTGCCAGCAGCTCGGGGGAGCGGGAGGGCCTAGCTGAGCAGTTCTTC. Filled out from reference TRBV7-9 and TRBJ2-1, the complete variable domain reads DTGVSQNPRHKITKRGQNVTFRCDPISEHNRLYWYRQTLGQGPEFLTYFQNEAQLEKSRLLSDRFSAERPKGSFSTLEIQRTEQGDSAMYLCASSSGEREGLAEQFFGPGTRLTVL.

The J gene is TRBJ2-1, the V gene TRBV29-1; D is possibly TRBD2 (6 bases). V was cut by 1 base and J by 5 bases, with 21 bases left in between. CDR1 and CDR2 (germline): SQVTM, ANQGSEA. This CDR3 contains 17 residues. CDR3 protein: CSVEGSDLALLDNEQFF. The CDR3 coding sequence is TGCAGCGTTGAAGGGTCTGACCTAGCGTTATTGGACAATGAGCAGTTCTTC.

This chain uses TRBV4-2 with TRBJ1-2; 9 bases are shared with TRBD1. Looked up from germline, CDR1 is LGHNA and CDR2 is YNFKEQ. Losses at the gene ends were 4 bases for V and 2 bases for J; bases not matched to a gene: 11. The CDR3 extends over 17 amino acids. The CDR3 sequence: CASSLQSGQGKNYGYTF. CDR3 DNA: TGTGCCAGCAGCCTCCAGTCGGGACAGGGCAAGAACTATGGCTACACCTTC.

The chain is built from TRBV29-1 and TRBJ1-5; 10 bases agree with TRBD1. Losses at the gene ends were 8 bases for V and 6 bases for J; bases not matched to a gene: 7. This CDR3 contains 13 residues. Germline V gene sequence: CDR1 SQVTM, CDR2 ANQGSEA. CDR3 nucleotide sequence: TGCAGCCCACCGGGACAGGGGACTCAGCCCCAGCATTTT. Protein sequence: CSPPGQGTQPQHF.

This chain uses TRBV15 with TRBJ1-4; perhaps TRBD1 as D (5 bases). Germline V gene data show CDR1 as LNHNV and CDR2 as YYDKDF (reference sequence). The CDR3 contains 16 residues. Trimming took 0 bases from V and 2 from J, leaving 10 bases between them. Here the CDR3 DNA reads TGTGCCACCAGCAGAGATCGGAGGGGTACTAATGAAAAACTGTTTTTT. This translates into CATSRDRRGTNEKLFF.

The chain couples TRBV6-4 to TRBJ1-2; perhaps TRBD1 as D (5 bases). The CDR3 is made up of 15 amino acids. Germline lookup yields CDR1 MRHNA and CDR2 SNTAGT. V shed 6 bases and J shed 1 base, with 15 bases lying between them. The CDR3 DNA reads TGTGCCAGCAGGCGGGGGACTGGGAATAACTATGGCTACACCTTC. Its translation: CASRRGTGNNYGYTF.

This sequence joins TRBV19 and TRBJ2-1; TRBD1 aligns across 8 bases. CDR1 LNHDA and CDR2 SQIVND come from the germline V gene (reference sequence). V shed 5 bases, J shed 2 bases, and the junction held 8 bases outside the gene matches. This CDR3 is built from 16 residues. CDR3 bases: TGTGCCAGTAGTGGGGGGAAACAGGGGGCCTACAATGAGCAGTTCTTC. This translates into CASSGGKQGAYNEQFF.

To note about this clone: This sample also contains other DNA sequences that code for the same CDR3. The chain carries TRBV28 and TRBJ1-1; D unresolved. V gave up 2 bases and J gave up 0 bases, with 7 bases separating them. Germline CDR1 MDHEN, CDR2 SYDVKM. This CDR3 comprises 14 residues. The CDR3 sequence: CASSLPGMNTEAFF. The CDR3 nucleotides read TGTGCCAGCAGTTTACCGGGGATGAACACTGAAGCTTTCTTT.

The chain uses TRBV4-2 and TRBJ2-7, with a weak D call TRBD2 (6 bases). Trimming cost V 1 base and J 2 bases, with 12 bases left between them. CDR1 is LGHNA, CDR2 YNFKEQ, per germline. The CDR3 is 15 amino acids. The CDR3 region has the DNA TGTGCCAGCAGCCAAGGGGCGGGGCCTACCTACGAGCAGTACTTC. Translation: CASSQGAGPTYEQYF.

This rearrangement joins TRBV5-1 to TRBJ2-7, with TRBD2 matching over 13 bases. From germline, CDR1 is SGHRS and CDR2 YFSETQ. The CDR3 runs to 14 residues. Losses at the gene ends were 5 bases for V and 2 bases for J; bases not matched to a gene: 1. The CDR3 region has the DNA TGCGCCAGCAGAGGGACTAGCGGGGCCTACGAGCAGTACTTC. It codes for CASRGTSGAYEQYF. Variable domain in full (rest from reference TRBV5-1 and TRBJ2-7): KAGVTQTPRYLIKTRGQQVTLSCSPISGHRSVSWYQQTPGQGLQFLFEYFSETQRNKGNFPGRFSGRQFSNSRSEMNVSTLELGDSALYLCASRGTSGAYEQYFGPGTRLTVT.

This chain joins TRBV14 and TRBJ2-5, with D possibly matching TRBD1 (6 bases). Trimming took off 6 bases at V and 4 bases at J, with 12 bases between the two ends. Germline values: CDR1 SGHDN, CDR2 FVKESK. The CDR3 covers 13 residues. The CDR3 loop is CASSPRGGETQYF. As DNA, the CDR3 is TGTGCCAGCAGTCCACGAGGGGGAGAGACCCAGTACTTC. Using reference TRBV14 and TRBJ2-5 for the parts outside the CDR3, the full variable domain is EAGVTQFPSHSVIEKGQTVTLRCDPISGHDNLYWYRRVMGKEIKFLLHFVKESKQDESGMPNNRFLAERTGGTYSTLKVQPAELEDSGVYFCASSPRGGETQYFGPGTRLLVL.

The chain is built from TRBV4-1 and TRBJ2-7; 10 nucleotides align to TRBD1. This CDR3 has 17 residues. The V gene's germline CDR1 is MGHRA and CDR2 YSYEKL. The junction had 13 bases not matched to a gene; V was cut back by 2 bases and J by 6 bases. The CDR3 here is CASSQFSSGTGASEQYF. The CDR3 region has the DNA TGCGCCAGCAGCCAATTCTCGTCCGGGACAGGGGCGAGCGAGCAGTACTTC.